This section outlines one T cell receptor beta chain sequence together with its context. The data are from a study of T cell responses to AZD1222 COVID-19 vaccine. Profiled with immunoSEQ multiplex PCR; TCRdb holds only in-frame clones, not every one. The table lists roughly 120,000 clones, approximately 85% of them singletons. The V gene lost 3 bases and the J gene lost 3 bases, with 17 bases spanning the gap. This CDR3 is built from 15 residues. CDR1 and CDR2 (germline): DFQATT, SNEGSKA (reference sequence). The chain is built from TRBV20-1 and TRBJ2-5; tentatively, D is TRBD2 (6 bases). This clonotype originated in an adult who received the AZD1222 COVID-19 vaccine. This sample comprised peripheral blood, obtained 28 days after the second AZD1222 dose. CDR3 nucleotides: TGCAGTGCTAGTCCCGTGGGGGGTACTAAAGAGACCCAGTACTTC. It specifies CSASPVGGTKETQYF.